The 6 T cell receptor beta chains in this list originate from one sample, sequenced in a study of Ad26.COV2.S vaccination and SARS-CoV-2 variants. The repertoire was sequenced with immunoSEQ multiplex PCR; TCRdb's copy has only in-frame clones and lacks some. In the table there are a few hundred thousand clones, roughly 84% of which are singletons. The treatment is: 15 to 20 received Ad26.COV2.S at low or high dose, single or two shots; roughly five received placebo; per-sample allocation not given. At day 63 after the first vaccine or placebo injection, samples were drawn. The material sequenced was peripheral blood, taken in a trial of Ad26.COV2.S vaccine versus placebo. These receptors came from a person between 18 and 65 years old who received the Ad26.COV2.S COVID-19 vaccine or a placebo.

The V gene is TRBV13, the J gene TRBJ2-4, with 9 bases fitting TRBD1. After removal of 3 bases from V and 7 bases from J, the junction contained 1 base not matched to a gene. Germline V gene lookup returns CDR1 PRHDT and CDR2 FYEKMQ (reference sequence). The CDR3 length is 13 residues. For the CDR3, the DNA is TGTGCCAGCAGCTTCGGGACAGGGAACATTCAGTACTTC. Translated, it gives CASSFGTGNIQYF. Complete variable domain (other parts from reference TRBV13 and TRBJ2-4): AAGVIQSPRHLIKEKRETATLKCYPIPRHDTVYWYQQGPGQDPQFLISFYEKMQSDKGSIPDRFSAQQFSDYHSELNMSSLELGDSALYFCASSFGTGNIQYFGAGTRLSVL.

This clone was found a few times. The chain is built from TRBV10-3 and TRBJ1-1, with a possible D match to TRBD1 (6 bases). CDR3 length: 14 amino acids. Germline V lookup: CDR1 ENHRY, CDR2 SYGVKD. V was pared by 6 bases and J by 1 base, with 12 bases between. In nucleotides, the CDR3 is TGTGCCATCAGCCTGGACAGCGCGAACACTGAAGCTTTCTTT. Its protein product is CAISLDSANTEAFF.

The gene calls are TRBV27 and TRBJ1-2; D may be TRBD1 (5 bases). The V end was cut by 2 bases, the J end by 1 base, with 11 bases between. Germline CDR1 reads MNHEY; CDR2 reads SMNVEV (reference sequence). This CDR3 spans 15 amino acids. The DNA of the CDR3 is TGTGCCAGCAGTTTAACGGGACGGTATAACTATGGCTACACCTTC. Encoded protein: CASSLTGRYNYGYTF.

The chain has TRBV6-5 and TRBJ1-3, with 9 bases aligning to TRBD1. In germline, CDR1 is MNHEY, CDR2 SVGAGI. This CDR3 is built from 15 residues. The junction had 3 bases not matched to a gene; V was cut back by 6 bases and J by 0 bases. The CDR3 protein is CASRGQGFSGNTIYF. CDR3 DNA sequence: TGTGCCAGCAGGGGACAGGGATTCTCTGGAAACACCATATATTTT.

V usage is TRBV27 and J usage is TRBJ2-1; 11 bases are shared with TRBD2. Germline values: CDR1 MNHEY, CDR2 SMNVEV (reference sequence). V shed 5 bases, J shed 9 bases, and the junction held 3 bases outside the gene matches. The CDR3 extends over 13 amino acids. The CDR3 bases are TGTGCCAGCAGTCTAGCGGGGGGTGGTGAGCAGTTCTTC. Its translation: CASSLAGGGEQFF.

This clone was found once. The J gene is TRBJ1-5, the V gene TRBV6-1; no reliable D call. Germline V gene lookup returns CDR1 MNHNS and CDR2 SASEGT. The V end was cut by 0 bases, the J end by 3 bases, with 9 bases between. The CDR3 runs 15 residues. The CDR3, as DNA: TGTGCCAGCAGTGAAGCGAGGAGTCCCAATCAGCCCCAGCATTTT. It encodes CASSEARSPNQPQHF.